The 10 T cell receptor beta chains presented below share a single source sample, sequenced in a study of regulatory T cells in long-lasting Graves disease. Time point meaning: newly diagnosed GD, antithyroid drugs for less than 3 months. PBMC RNA was the source of the TCR library. Relying on iRepertoire HTBI primers and Arm-PCR of CDR3 regions, the team built TCR beta libraries. TCRdb reprocessed the multiplex PCR reads with MiXCR, giving one entry per CDR3 protein. The data show 550,000 or so distinct CDR3 sequences, around 12% seen once. These same data were also listed under a study on T cells in Graves' hyperthyroidism and ophthalmopathy.

This material consisted of peripheral blood mononuclear cells (PBMCs), taken at new diagnosis, from a patient treated with antithyroid drugs. The receptors originated from a woman younger than 45 with Graves disease.

As to this clonotype: A much bigger clone sits one base away, suggesting this may be a read error. The chain carries TRBV28 and TRBJ2-5; D ambiguous. There are 14 residues in the CDR3. Germline V CDR1 and CDR2: MDHEN, SYDVKM. V lost 6 bases to trimming and J lost 4 bases, with 15 bases between them. The CDR3 DNA reads as TGTGCCAGCAGCCAAGATAAGGAGAGAGAGACCCAGTACTTC. Encoded protein: CASSQDKERETQYF.

Only a few counts were recorded for this clonotype. DNA for the CDR3: TGTGCCAGCCTAGACATCGGGGACACAGCTTTCTTT. It specifies CASLDIGDTAFF. The chain links TRBV6-1 to TRBJ1-1; TRBD1 might be the D (6 bases). V was clipped by 8 bases and J by 10 bases, with 17 bases between them. CDR3 length equals 12 residues. Germline CDR1 and CDR2: MNHNS and SASEGT.

The sample holds many counts of this clonotype. The chain is built from TRBV9 and TRBJ1-1; D is unclear. The CDR3 spans 15 residues. From germline, CDR1 is SGDLS and CDR2 YYNGEE. Trimming removed 0 bases from V and 0 bases from J, with 9 bases in between. The CDR3 DNA sequence: TGTGCCAGCAGCGTAGGACCGAGCATGAACACTGAAGCTTTCTTT. Protein sequence: CASSVGPSMNTEAFF.

There are many counts of this clonotype. This chain joins TRBV29-1 and TRBJ2-2, with TRBD2 matching over 11 bases. The ends lost 4 bases at V and 2 bases at J; junction bases unmatched: 3. The CDR3 spans 15 residues. Germline loops: CDR1 SQVTM, CDR2 ANQGSEA. The CDR3 protein is CSVVTSGANTGELFF. The CDR3, as DNA: TGCAGCGTTGTGACTAGCGGGGCCAACACCGGGGAGCTGTTTTTT.

This clonotype has at least ten counts. The chain links TRBV29-1 to TRBJ2-3; weak D call: TRBD2 (5 bases). With 4 bases removed from V and 1 base from J, the gap between germline ends came to 12 bases. The CDR3 contains 14 residues. Germline-derived CDR1 and CDR2 are SQVTM and ANQGSEA. The CDR3 is CSVVTGSGTDTQYF. The CDR3, as DNA: TGCAGCGTTGTAACGGGAAGTGGCACAGATACGCAGTATTTT.

This clonotype showed up many times. The V call is TRBV28, the J call TRBJ2-7; a weak D match, TRBD2 (6 bases). Germline CDR1 and CDR2: MDHEN and SYDVKM. The germline V and J ends were trimmed by 2 bases and 4 bases, with 21 bases remaining between them. This CDR3 has 17 amino acids. The CDR3 nucleotides are TGTGCCAGCAGTTTAGCTACAGCCGGGACTCCAAGTTACGAGCAGTACTTC. This translates into CASSLATAGTPSYEQYF.

This clonotype was recorded many times. The chain is built from TRBV30 and TRBJ2-6; D is undetermined. Trimming removed 0 bases at V and 0 bases at J, with 9 bases between. This CDR3 spans 16 amino acids. Germline V gives CDR1 GTSNPN, CDR2 SVGIG (reference sequence). Here the CDR3 DNA reads TGTGCCTGGAGTGTAGGACGGACCTCTGGGGCCAACGTCCTGACTTTC. This codes for CAWSVGRTSGANVLTF. Full variable domain (outside the CDR3, taken from reference TRBV30 and TRBJ2-6): SQTIHQWPATLVQPVGSPLSLECTVEGTSNPNLYWYRQAAGRGLQLLFYSVGIGQISSEVPQNLSASRPQDRQFILSSKKLLLSDSGFYLCAWSVGRTSGANVLTFGAGSRLTVL.

This clonotype was seen repeatedly, ten times or more. The chain carries TRBV7-2 and TRBJ2-5, with D tentatively TRBD2 (6 bases). The CDR3 totals 14 residues. Trimming left V 5 bases short and J 3 bases short, with 13 bases between. Looked up from germline, CDR1 is SGHTA and CDR2 is FQGNSA. Here the CDR3 DNA reads TGTGCCAGCAGCCTAATTCGGGAGAAAGAGACCCAGTACTTC. Translated: CASSLIREKETQYF.

This clonotype was counted ten times or more. This chain joins TRBV19 and TRBJ1-2, with D hard to call. CDR3 length: 13 residues. The germline gives CDR1 LNHDA, CDR2 SQIVND (reference sequence). V was clipped by 5 bases and J by 2 bases, with 9 bases between them. As DNA, the CDR3 is TGTGCCAGTAGTCCAGACTGGAACTATGGCTACACCTTC. As protein: CASSPDWNYGYTF.

This clonotype was counted ten times or more. This rearrangement joins TRBV3-1 to TRBJ2-1; D is uncertain. V lost 4 bases and J 4 bases, leaving 5 bases between the germline ends. CDR3 length: 12 amino acids. Germline V gives CDR1 LGHDT, CDR2 YNNKEL (reference sequence). The DNA of the CDR3 is TGTGCCAGCAGCCGGAAATACAATGAGCAGTTCTTC. Its translation is CASSRKYNEQFF.